This TCR beta chain derives from a study of long-term antiretroviral therapy in people with HIV (dated by TCRdb to between 2021 and 2024). For the wider study: The earliest samples were collected roughly a decade before the 2015 WHO recommendation for immediate ART, at a time when ART was usually postponed until CD4 counts fell. A retrospective serial study tested whether ART initiation and durable HIV suppression were associated with changes in peripheral blood TRB repertoire composition and diversity. A total of roughly 180 cryopreserved PBMC samples were contributed to the cohort by 30 adults with confirmed HIV infection, with samples collected serially over a mean of roughly six years (range 1-12). About 35% of the 30 participants with HIV were female. No cross-contamination during QIAcube processing was shown when test extractions of a monoclonal T-cell line were performed alongside a few dozen polyclonal samples. Overall study results and their limits: The repertoire was dominated across all time points by expanded TRB clones identified before ART initiation, although this dominance was seen to fluctuate and to decrease in many PLHIV after ART. The samples were dated from the mid-2000s to the late 2010s, and the ART regimens that were used may be less effective than current ART regimens. Because PBMC availability was limited, only the TCR beta chain was sequenced, with no alpha chain pairing. Because pre-ART samples had limited cell numbers, profiling was done on unsorted PBMC rather than on sorted CD4+ and CD8+ T cells. Compared with controls, HIV repertoires had narrower CDR3 length ranges, and the network structure pointed to an antigen-experienced repertoire that shifted only slightly toward naive after ART. No data were available on ART adherence, viral resistance or therapy changes, limiting inferences about post-ART repertoire changes. Starting ART was linked to a significant rise in TRB diversity, yet even with long-term ART the diversity remained significantly lower than in transplant donor controls.

The immunoSEQ hsTCRB v3.0 assay was used at survey level resolution to sequence the TRB variable region. The targeted TRB sequencing depth was 40,000-50,000 T-cell genomes per sample. TRB libraries were pooled and sequenced on an Illumina MiSeq using a v3 150-cycle kit. Turning to the authors' computational methods: Analysis of repertoires was carried out in R inside a reproducible Nextflow workflow spanning QC, data transformation and analysis. Custom analyses were implemented in LymphoSeq2, an R package for AIRR-Seq data exploration. After excluding a handful of samples that yielded fewer than 5000 total TRB sequences, fewer than 200 HIV repertoires remained for analysis. Among the roughly 180 retained HIV repertoires, 59 were collected before ART initiation and around 130 after ART initiation. Repertoires were downsampled to 5000 TRB nucleotide sequences, and summary statistics were averaged over 100 downsampling iterations. The analysis kept only TRB sequences whose CDR3 regions were at least seven amino acids long. Diversity was measured with a Shannon entropy-derived clonality score and the Gini coefficient. In the repertoire networks, any two of the top 5000 CDR3 amino acid sequences were connected whenever the two sequences differed by an edit distance of one. For TRB CDR3 amino acid sequences, antigen specificity groups and MHC restriction were predicted with GLIPH2. CDR3 amino acid sequences were matched against VDJdb and McPAS-TCR to flag known CMV, EBV, HIV or tissue antigen associations. Pre-ART, post-ART and control groups were compared with Wilcoxon signed-rank tests and Holm-Bonferroni correction. The table was pulled from immuneACCESS by TCRdb, which kept in-frame rearrangements only. Such tables lose some clones; where checked, under half of the loss comes from unresolved V genes, and the rest has no known cause. V and J calls plus clone size are reproduced from that table; the DNA served to infer D and trimming. Present in this sample are over 25,000 clones, roughly 87% of which were seen just once. The ten top clones hold 10% to 15% of the sample.

CDR1 and CDR2 are drawn from the germline V gene: SNHLY, FYNNEI. The CDR3, from cysteine to phenylalanine, totals 16 residues. The only DNA kept is the CDR3, 48 bases in frame from the first base. Relative to germline, V is 0 bases shorter and J is 12 bases shorter, with 24 bases between their ends. Worth noting for this clone: There is no known antigen for this receptor. Base qualities are not at hand, and no much larger clone is one base apart.

Participants were included only if at least one PBMC sample before ART initiation and at least two post-ART samples were available. Treatment was received in the United States of America by all participants with HIV. Cryopreserved samples of about 1-10 million PBMC were thawed and washed before DNA extraction. At the time of the earliest PBMC sample, participants with HIV were aged between roughly 23 and 60 years. Each participant contributed PBMC samples from 1-4 timepoints before ART initiation and 2-8 timepoints after ART initiation, with a median of 7 samples. Serial HIV viral load, CD4+ T-cell count, ART history and demographic data were obtained for every participant. Genomic DNA was extracted from unsorted PBMC with a Qiagen kit on a QIAcube, processed in batches of 12 samples.

Here the chain combines TRBV2 and TRBJ2-7; 6 matching bases give a weak D call of TRBD2. This specimen was unsorted PBMCs, taken 1.1 years after starting antiretroviral therapy. The TCR comes from a man aged 18 to 35 with HIV. The CDR3 region reads CASSEAAPGLPLSGYF. The base sequence is TGTGCCAGCAGTGAAGCGGCCCCCGGGCTGCCCCTTAGCGGGTACTTC.